The clone carrying this T cell receptor beta chain showed up many times. The data are from a study of identical twins. TCRdb analysed the 5' RACE reads with MiXCR anew, one entry per CDR3 protein. Of about 100,000 distinct CDR3 sequences listed, roughly 6% were seen once; the top ten hold 12%. This TCR was recovered from a woman between 50 and 59 years old in good health. What was sequenced was memory T cells sorted from blood.

In DNA, the CDR3 is TGTGCCAGCAGTGCAGCTAGCGGGAGTTACCACGAGCAGTACTTC. It is translated as CASSAASGSYHEQYF. V is TRBV2 and J is TRBJ2-7, with TRBD2 identical over 10 bases. V lost 4 bases, J lost 5 bases, and 8 bases stayed unmatched. The CDR3 covers 15 residues. The germline gives CDR1 SNHLY, CDR2 FYNNEI.